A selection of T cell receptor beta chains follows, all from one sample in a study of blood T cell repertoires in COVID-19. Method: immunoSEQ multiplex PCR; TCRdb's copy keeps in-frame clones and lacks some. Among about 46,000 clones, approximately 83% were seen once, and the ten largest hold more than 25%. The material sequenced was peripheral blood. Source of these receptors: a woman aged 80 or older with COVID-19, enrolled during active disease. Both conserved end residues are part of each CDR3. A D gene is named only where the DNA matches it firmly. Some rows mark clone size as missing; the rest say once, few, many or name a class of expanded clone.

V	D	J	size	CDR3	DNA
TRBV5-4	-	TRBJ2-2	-	CASSQDIRDTGELFF	TGTGCCAGCAGCCAGGATATCAGGGACACCGGGGAGCTGTTTTTT
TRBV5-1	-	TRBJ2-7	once	CASSRDRTGPYEQYF	TGCGCCAGCAGCCGCGACAGGACTGGCCCCTACGAGCAGTACTTC
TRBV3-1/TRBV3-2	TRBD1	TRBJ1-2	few	CASSPSGRTGTYGYTF	TGTGCCAGCAGCCCTTCGGGGCGGACAGGGACCTATGGCTACACCTTC
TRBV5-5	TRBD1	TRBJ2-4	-	CASSSGQLIAKNIQYF	TGTGCCAGCAGCTCGGGACAGCTTATAGCCAAAAACATTCAGTACTTC
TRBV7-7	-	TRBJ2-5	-	CASSPSFGEQETQYF	TGTGCCAGCAGCCCGTCCTTTGGGGAGCAAGAGACCCAGTACTTC
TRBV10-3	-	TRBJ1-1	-	CAISEWISGEAFF	TGTGCCATCAGTGAGTGGATTTCCGGGGAAGCTTTCTTT
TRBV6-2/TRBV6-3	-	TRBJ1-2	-	CASSYHSKGGVGYGYTF	TGTGCCAGCAGTTACCACTCGAAGGGGGGGGTCGGGTATGGCTACACCTTC
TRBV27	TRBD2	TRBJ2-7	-	CASSFSGTSGGNLAREQYF	TGTGCCAGCAGTTTCTCCGGGACTAGCGGGGGGAACCTCGCTAGGGAGCAGTACTTC
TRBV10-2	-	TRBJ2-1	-	CASSPGRGTYNEQFF	TGCGCCAGCAGCCCCGGCAGGGGAACCTACAATGAGCAGTTCTTC
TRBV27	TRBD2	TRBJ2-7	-	CASSLGLAEAYEQYF	TGTGCCAGCAGTTTAGGGCTAGCGGAGGCGTACGAGCAGTACTTC
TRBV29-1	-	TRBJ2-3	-	CSVPRADTQYF	TGCAGCGTCCCCAGGGCAGATACGCAGTATTTT
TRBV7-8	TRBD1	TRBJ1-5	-	CASSSTGGDGNQPQHF	TGTGCCAGCAGCTCGACAGGGGGCGATGGCAATCAGCCCCAGCATTTT
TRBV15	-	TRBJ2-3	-	CATSGTGTPRTDTQYF	TGTGCCACCAGCGGAACAGGTACCCCGCGCACAGATACGCAGTATTTT
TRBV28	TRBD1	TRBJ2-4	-	CASRTGGAGNIQYF	TGTGCCAGCAGAACAGGGGGCGCCGGAAACATTCAGTACTTC
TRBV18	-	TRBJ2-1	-	CASSPPESINWVQGGYEQFF	TGTGCCAGCTCACCACCGGAATCGATCAATTGGGTCCAAGGAGGGTATGAGCAGTTCTTC
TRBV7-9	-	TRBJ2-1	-	CASSFSREQFF	TGTGCCAGCAGCTTTTCCAGAGAGCAGTTCTTC
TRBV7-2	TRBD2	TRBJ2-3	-	CASSPGLAGGADTQYF	TGTGCCAGCAGCCCAGGACTAGCGGGAGGGGCAGATACGCAGTATTTT
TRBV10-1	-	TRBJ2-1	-	CASITWEDYGRRRDEQFF	TGCGCCAGCATAACTTGGGAGGACTATGGGAGGAGACGGGATGAGCAGTTCTTC
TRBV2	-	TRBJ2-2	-	CASRSRGGAGELFF	TGTGCCAGCAGGTCACGAGGCGGGGCCGGGGAGCTGTTTTTT
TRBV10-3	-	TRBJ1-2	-	CAISESGGFNYGYTF	TGTGCCATCAGTGAGTCTGGGGGGTTTAACTATGGCTACACCTTC
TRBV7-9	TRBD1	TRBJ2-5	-	CASSLDRAQETQYF	TGTGCCAGCAGCCTGGACAGGGCCCAAGAGACCCAGTACTTC
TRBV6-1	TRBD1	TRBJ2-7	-	CASSEAGQVLSYEQYF	TGTGCCAGCAGTGAAGCGGGACAGGTTCTTTCCTACGAGCAGTACTTC
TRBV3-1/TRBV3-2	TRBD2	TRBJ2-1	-	CASSQSQPGGEQFF	TGTGCCAGCAGCCAAAGTCAGCCGGGGGGGGAGCAGTTCTTC
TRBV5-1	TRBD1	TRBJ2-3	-	CASSYRQGPSDTQYF	TGCGCCAGCAGTTACCGACAGGGGCCCTCAGATACGCAGTATTTT
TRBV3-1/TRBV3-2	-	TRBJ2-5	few	CASSQGSPGKSLETQYF	TGTGCCAGCAGCCAAGGAAGCCCAGGGAAGTCGCTTGAGACCCAGTACTTC
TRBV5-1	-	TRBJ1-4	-	CASSLAGGSEKLFF	TGCGCCAGCAGCTTGGCTGGGGGGTCGGAAAAACTGTTTTTT
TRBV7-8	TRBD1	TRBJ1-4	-	CASSQRRTGGNEKLFF	TGTGCCAGCAGCCAAAGAAGGACAGGAGGAAATGAAAAACTGTTTTTT
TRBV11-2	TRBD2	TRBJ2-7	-	CASSPFGRSYEQYF	TGTGCCAGCAGCCCCTTCGGGAGGTCTTACGAGCAGTACTTC
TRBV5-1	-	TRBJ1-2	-	CASSLTGSNYGYTF	TGCGCCAGCAGCTTGACAGGTTCTAACTATGGCTACACCTTC
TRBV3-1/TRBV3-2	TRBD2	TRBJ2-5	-	CASSQDRTSGGSGTQYF	TGTGCCAGCAGCCAAGATCGTACTAGCGGGGGCTCGGGGACCCAGTACTTC
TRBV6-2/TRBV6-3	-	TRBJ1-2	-	CASSDRSPGYTF	TGTGCCAGCAGCGACAGATCCCCGGGCTACACCTTC
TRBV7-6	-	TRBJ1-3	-	CASSPAILQGSGNTIYF	TGTGCCAGCAGTCCAGCCATACTACAGGGATCCGGAAACACCATATATTTT
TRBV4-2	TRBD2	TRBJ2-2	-	CASSQEVLAGRMGELFF	TGTGCCAGCAGCCAAGAGGTTCTAGCGGGAAGGATGGGGGAGCTGTTTTTT
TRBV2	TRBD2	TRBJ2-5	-	CASSVRGGAGETQYF	TGTGCCAGCAGTGTAAGGGGAGGGGCCGGAGAGACCCAGTACTTC
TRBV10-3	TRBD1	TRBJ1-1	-	CAISLGQGDTEAFF	TGTGCCATCAGCCTGGGACAGGGAGACACTGAAGCTTTCTTT
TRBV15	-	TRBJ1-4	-	CATSRDLGGNEKLFF	TGTGCCACCAGCAGAGATCTGGGGGGGAATGAAAAACTGTTTTTT
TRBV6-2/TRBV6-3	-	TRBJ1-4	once	CASSYVVGLNEKLFF	TGTGCCAGCAGTTACGTTGTGGGCCTTAATGAAAAACTGTTTTTT
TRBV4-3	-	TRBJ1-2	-	CASSQDDLQGYGYTF	TGCGCCAGCAGCCAAGATGACCTCCAGGGGTATGGCTACACCTTC
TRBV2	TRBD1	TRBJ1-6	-	CASSEGRGLSPLHF	TGTGCCAGCAGTGAAGGCAGGGGGCTGTCACCCCTCCACTTT
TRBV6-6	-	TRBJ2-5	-	CASSYSREETQYF	TGTGCCAGCAGTTACTCGAGGGAGGAGACCCAGTACTTC
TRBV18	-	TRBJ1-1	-	CATSRGVEAFF	TGTGCCACCTCCCGGGGGGTTGAAGCTTTCTTT
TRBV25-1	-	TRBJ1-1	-	CASSITCRGGTEAFF	TGTGCCAGCAGTATTACTTGTAGGGGTGGCACTGAAGCTTTCTTT